This entry is about one T cell receptor (beta chain). The antigen remains unidentified. Clones were read by immunoSEQ multiplex PCR, and TCRdb kept only the in-frame ones, dropping some. Here the sample spans about 80,000 clones, 80% to 90% being singletons. Analysis merged second doses at about 4 or about 12 weeks. In germline, CDR1 is MDHEN, CDR2 SYDVKM. CDR3 length: 13 amino acids. V lost 10 bases to trimming and J lost 0 bases, with 12 bases between them. This record comes from a study of T cell responses to AZD1222 COVID-19 vaccine. Regarding the study as a whole: Only after the peak T cell response were repertoires sampled. Across the whole spike, CD4 TCRs peaked at regions 160-218 and 743-854. Recipients of two AZD1222 doses showed rising Spike-specific TCR breadth and depth.

The sample here was peripheral blood, taken 28 days after the second AZD1222 dose. The origin of this receptor is an adult who received the AZD1222 COVID-19 vaccine. The chain joins TRBV28 to TRBJ1-1, with no clear D. The CDR3 here is CATRGVMNTEAFF. In nucleotides, the CDR3 is TGTGCCACCCGGGGAGTTATGAACACTGAAGCTTTCTTT.